This passage covers 14 T cell receptor beta chains from one sample sequenced in a study of T cell repertoires in cytomegalovirus infection. Their cognate antigens are unknown. TCRdb passed the reads through MiXCR, listing each CDR3 protein once. The table records roughly 800,000 distinct CDR3 sequences, 25% to 35% of them present only once. The starting material was cultured CD8+ T cells from PBMCs, obtained from culture after CMV antigen stimulation. The receptors derive from a human donor in good health (CMV status not recorded). Some clones in this sample may be carry-over from other donors' samples.

The rearrangement uses TRBV6-5 and TRBJ1-2, with D perhaps TRBD1 (6 bases). CDR1 is MNHEY and CDR2 is SVGAGI in the germline V gene. Trimming removed 6 bases at V and 1 base at J, with 12 bases between. This CDR3 has 14 residues. CDR3 nucleotide sequence: TGTGCCAGCAGCTCCGACAGGAGTAACTATGGCTACACCTTC. Residues: CASSSDRSNYGYTF.

This clonotype was counted ten times or more. The chain has TRBV7-9 and TRBJ2-7; 7 nucleotides match TRBD1. Trimming took 5 bases from V and 3 from J; bases not matched to a gene: 13. The germline CDR1 and CDR2 sequences are SEHNR and FQNEAQ (reference sequence). The CDR3 is 16 residues long. The CDR3 DNA sequence: TGTGCCAGCAGCACCGAGACAGGGCTCTCGCTCTACGAGCAGTACTTC. Its protein is CASSTETGLSLYEQYF.

This chain's CDR3 is CSAPLRGGGNEQFF. The DNA of the CDR3 is TGCAGTGCTCCTCTCCGGGGGGGGGGAAATGAGCAGTTCTTC. The V and J genes are TRBV20-1 and TRBJ2-1, with TRBD2 matching over 8 bases. Germline V gene data show CDR1 as DFQATT and CDR2 as SNEGSKA (reference sequence). The CDR3 extends over 14 amino acids. Trimming at V came to 5 bases and at J to 7 bases, leaving 10 bases not matched to a gene.

The rearrangement uses TRBV19 and TRBJ2-7; D is uncertain. The CDR3 totals 13 residues. The germline V gene encodes CDR1 LNHDA and CDR2 SQIVND (reference sequence). V was clipped by 5 bases and J by 2 bases, with 10 bases between them. CDR3 nucleotides: TGTGCCAGTAGTCCCGATTTGGCCTACGAGCAGTACTTC. Its translation is CASSPDLAYEQYF.

This clonotype has just a few counts. The CDR3 DNA reads TGTGCCAGCAGTGATAGTGCCGATTACAATGAGCAGTTCTTC. This encodes CASSDSADYNEQFF. The chain combines TRBV2 with TRBJ2-1; no clear D. The ends were cut back, 3 bases at V and 4 bases at J, with 10 bases in the middle. The CDR3 has 14 amino acids. Per germline, CDR1 SNHLY and CDR2 FYNNEI.

This clonotype was recorded a few times. V gene TRBV6-5 combines with J gene TRBJ2-3, with D perhaps assigned TRBD1 or TRBD2 (6 bases each). V was trimmed by 6 bases and J by 5 bases, leaving 15 bases between them. The germline CDR1 and CDR2 sequences are MNHEY and SVGAGI. This CDR3 is 14 amino acids long. CDR3: CASRPSGALDTQYF. The CDR3 DNA sequence: TGTGCCAGCAGACCTTCGGGGGCCCTAGATACGCAGTATTTT.

In this sample, this clonotype turned up a few times. In nucleotides, the CDR3 is TGTGCCAGCAGTCCGCTGACAGGGCGGGAGACCCAGTACTTC. Residues: CASSPLTGRETQYF. J is TRBJ2-5 and V is TRBV12-3 or TRBV12-4; 7 bases fit TRBD1. J lost 5 bases, V lost 5 bases, and 8 bases had no gene match. This CDR3 comprises 14 residues.

This clonotype was recorded a few times. J is TRBJ2-7 and V is TRBV29-1, with D tentatively TRBD1 (6 bases). V lost 7 bases and J 5 bases, leaving 24 bases between the germline ends. CDR3 length: 15 amino acids. In germline, CDR1 is SQVTM, CDR2 ANQGSEA. The CDR3 sequence: CSAGLGALTPDEQYF. CDR3 DNA: TGCAGCGCCGGATTGGGGGCCTTAACCCCCGACGAGCAGTACTTC.

This clonotype was found a few times. The chain joins TRBV4-1 to TRBJ2-4, with D maybe TRBD2 (6 bases). Trimming took 6 bases from V and 1 from J, leaving 13 bases between them. Germline V CDR1 and CDR2: MGHRA, YSYEKL. The CDR3 covers 15 residues. In DNA form, the CDR3 reads TGCGCCAGCAGATCCTGGGGGGACGCCAAAAACATTCAGTACTTC. Protein sequence: CASRSWGDAKNIQYF.

This chain links TRBV20-1 with TRBJ2-6; TRBD2 is a possible D gene (5 bases). The CDR3 totals 16 residues. Germline assignment: CDR1 DFQATT and CDR2 SNEGSKA (reference sequence). V was clipped by 1 base and J by 4 bases, with 14 bases between them. DNA of the CDR3: TGCAGTGCTAGAGCATCCCGGGGTCGCGGGGCCAACGTCCTGACTTTC. It specifies CSARASRGRGANVLTF.

Turning to this clonotype: Being one base from a much bigger clone, this may be a read error. This chain links TRBV7-2 with TRBJ2-3; D possibly corresponds to TRBD2 (5 bases). Germline V gene sequence: CDR1 SGHTA, CDR2 FQGNSA. The CDR3 has 14 residues. The CDR3 DNA is TGTGCCAGGAGCTTACGGACTAGCACAGATACGCAGTATTTT. Its translation is CARSLRTSTDTQYF.

Points on this clonotype: Since a much larger clone is just one base distant, this may be a read error. J is TRBJ2-5 and V is TRBV2; D tentatively fits TRBD1 or TRBD2 (6 bases each). Germline V gene sequence: CDR1 SNHLY, CDR2 FYNNEI. Between the trimmed V and J ends, which lost 7 bases and 6 bases, there was a span of 15 bases. This CDR3 has 13 residues. CDR3 protein: CASTGRGRKTQYF. Written as DNA, the CDR3 is TGTGCCAGCACCGGACGGGGGCGAAAGACCCAGTACTTC.

The gene calls are TRBV15 and TRBJ1-5; the D is unclear. Deletions cut 4 bases from V and 3 bases from J, with 13 bases between. The germline gives CDR1 LNHNV, CDR2 YYDKDF (reference sequence). The CDR3 runs 15 residues. CDR3 sequence reads: CATSTTSDTNQPQHF. The CDR3 DNA follows: TGTGCCACCAGCACTACCTCAGATACCAATCAGCCCCAGCATTTT. Using reference TRBV15 and TRBJ1-5 for the parts outside the CDR3, the full variable domain is DAMVIQNPRYQVTQFGKPVTLSCSQTLNHNVMYWYQQKSSQAPKLLFHYYDKDFNNEADTPDNFQSRRPNTSFCFLDIRSPGLGDTAMYLCATSTTSDTNQPQHFGDGTRLSIL.

This chain links TRBV12-3 or TRBV12-4 with TRBJ1-4; D uncertain. Trimming stripped 4 bases from V and 0 bases from J, with 12 bases between. This CDR3 region has 16 residues. CDR3 residues: CASSYWRQATNEKLFF. CDR3 sequence (DNA): TGTGCCAGCAGTTACTGGCGGCAGGCAACTAATGAAAAACTGTTTTTT.